This T cell receptor (beta chain) emerged from a study of shared clonotypes between healthy human individuals. Study-level findings and limits: Owing to a small donor count, the genetic and exposure-history diversity represented was limited.

This CDR3 has 17 amino acids. Trimming at V came to 0 bases and at J to 0 bases, leaving 3 bases not matched to a gene. Germline V CDR1 and CDR2: SGHRS, YFSETQ. This clone was seen only once. Its antigen remains unknown. Only in-frame clones appear in the TCRdb table, and some are missing; sequencing was by immunoSEQ multiplex PCR. Among 900,000 to 1,200,000 clones listed, about four fifths were seen once. Sequencing was carried out using memory CD4+ T cells from PBMCs. Subset of the sample: CD45RA-negative fraction. The sequence derives from a man aged 18-30 years in good health. Some clones in this sample may be carry-over from other donors' samples. J is TRBJ2-5 and V is TRBV5-1, with 12 bases lining up with TRBD2. The CDR3, as DNA: TGCGCCAGCAGCTTGGATCTAGCGGGAGGGTACCAAGAGACCCAGTACTTC. Amino acids: CASSLDLAGGYQETQYF.